Sequencing of this T cell receptor (beta chain) was carried out in a study of T-cell memory formation after mild COVID-19. Study-level background: TCR clusters showed largely donor specificity. Study-level findings and limits: Day 15 to 85 contracting clones showed balanced CD4/CD8; day 15 to 37 expanders favored CD4+. Those CD4+ clones that contracted were mainly in CM and EM (CD8+ ones in EMRA). Pre-infection memory harbored some responding clones, suggesting cross-reactive memory joined.

TCRdb re-called the 5' RACE reads with MiXCR, one entry per CDR3 protein. The table lists approximately 560,000 distinct CDR3 sequences, approximately 15% of them singletons. The CDR3 runs to 15 residues. Germline V gene lookup returns CDR1 MNHNY and CDR2 SVGAGI (reference sequence). With V trimmed by 2 bases and J by 2 bases, 5 bases remained unmatched. As to this clonotype: The antigen is not known.

The sequencing input was PBMCs or a T cell subset sorted from them (not recorded which). The chain couples TRBV6-6 to TRBJ2-7; TRBD2 matches at 8 bases. The receptor comes from an adult woman who had mild COVID-19 (a few samples of this study predate the infection). Cell type and time point are not known. CDR3 sequence reads: CASSYIGRGAYEQYF. DNA for the CDR3: TGTGCCAGCAGTTACATCGGGAGGGGGGCCTACGAGCAGTACTTC.